The entry that follows covers one T cell receptor (beta chain) sequence. The TCR beta repertoire was assessed by survey-level immunoSEQ sequencing. The method was immunoSEQ multiplex PCR; TCRdb's version includes in-frame clones alone and lacks a portion of them. Altogether approximately 70,000 clones are present, 93% being singletons, with the ten largest covering roughly 4%. Germline CDR1 and CDR2: SNHLY and FYNNEI. This CDR3 region has 15 residues. The ends were cut back, 2 bases at V and 2 bases at J, with 9 bases in the middle. The clonotype was recovered from a man between 40 and 49 years old with rheumatoid arthritis. The chain combines TRBV2 with TRBJ2-2; D remains ambiguous. The specimen was PBMCs. The CDR3 DNA sequence: TGTGCCAGCAGTGAAAGACGGGTAAACACCGGGGAGCTGTTTTTT. Translating it yields CASSERRVNTGELFF.